A selection of T cell receptor beta chains follows, all from one sample in a study of cytomegalovirus exposure and HLA in healthy donors. Using immunoSEQ multiplex PCR, the repertoire was profiled, and TCRdb retains in-frame clones only, with some absent. This table holds roughly 100,000 clones, roughly 80% found once. Sequenced sample: PBMCs. The receptor source for this set is a man aged 30 to 39 in good health and CMV-seropositive. Each CDR3 is given with its conserved first and last residue. D genes are given only for firm matches. Clone size is given for some rows only: seen once, a few or many times, or a class if the clone is expanded.

j_call d_call v_call clone_size cdr3_aa cdr3_nt
TRBJ1-1 . TRBV7-9 . CASSLAVRGTEAFF TGTGCCAGCAGCTTAGCAGTCAGGGGCACTGAAGCTTTCTTT
TRBJ2-3 . TRBV6-6 once CASSNTGYTDTQYF TGTGCCAGCAGCAACACAGGGTACACAGATACGCAGTATTTT
TRBJ1-1 . TRBV30 once CAWSQGGTEAFF TGTGCCTGGAGTCAAGGGGGAACTGAAGCTTTCTTT
TRBJ2-1 TRBD1 TRBV6-5 . CASIGQDNEQFF TGTGCCAGCATCGGACAGGACAATGAGCAGTTCTTC
TRBJ1-5 TRBD1 TRBV19 . CATTRQGLSNQPQHF TGTGCCACCACGAGACAGGGGCTGAGCAATCAGCCCCAGCATTTT
TRBJ2-3 . TRBV28 . CASSITLGAGTDTQYF TGTGCCAGCAGTATTACCCTGGGGGCCGGGACAGATACGCAGTATTTT
TRBJ2-1 . TRBV5-6 . CASSLESEQQFF TGTGCCAGCAGCTTGGAGTCAGAACAGCAGTTCTTC
TRBJ2-2 TRBD2 TRBV7-9 few CASSAGGGRVTGELFF TGTGCCAGCAGCGCCGGGGGGGGCAGGGTCACCGGGGAGCTGTTTTTT
TRBJ1-1 TRBD1 TRBV14 . CASSQGTGTEGGSTEAFF TGTGCCAGCAGCCAGGGTACAGGGACAGAAGGTGGGAGCACTGAAGCTTTCTTT
TRBJ2-1 TRBD1 TRBV12-5 . CASGLTPGGEQFF TGTGCTAGTGGTTTGACCCCAGGGGGCGAGCAGTTCTTC
TRBJ1-4 TRBD1 TRBV7-9 . CASSPRDRGEINEKLFF TGTGCCAGCAGCCCACGGGACAGGGGGGAGATTAATGAAAAACTGTTTTTT
TRBJ2-7 TRBD1 TRBV2 . CASTLDRGLEEQYF TGTGCCAGCACCCTGGACAGGGGGCTAGAGGAGCAGTACTTC
TRBJ1-4 . TRBV5-1 . CASSLAGGGQREKLFF TGCGCCAGCAGCTTGGCTGGGGGGGGACAAAGGGAAAAACTGTTTTTT
TRBJ2-3 . TRBV4-3 . CASSQVLQGLGDTQYF TGCGCCAGCAGCCAAGTATTGCAGGGGCTGGGGGATACGCAGTATTTT
TRBJ2-1 . TRBV5-1 . CASSLAAAVSYNEQFF TGCGCCAGCAGCTTGGCAGCGGCAGTCTCCTACAATGAGCAGTTCTTC
TRBJ1-5 . TRBV2 . CASSLQGFNNQPQHF TGTGCCAGCAGCTTACAGGGTTTCAACAATCAGCCCCAGCATTTT
TRBJ2-7 TRBD2 TRBV7-9 once CASSFLSYERGGYEQYF TGTGCCAGCAGCTTTCTTTCATACGAGCGGGGGGGCTACGAGCAGTACTTC
TRBJ1-2 TRBD1 TRBV14 . CASSQDLRTGEGYGYTF TGTGCCAGCAGCCAAGATCTTCGGACAGGGGAAGGCTATGGCTACACCTTC
TRBJ2-3 TRBD2 TRBV10-3 . CAIRLAGAADTQYF TGTGCCATCAGACTAGCGGGGGCTGCAGATACGCAGTATTTT
TRBJ2-7 . TRBV6-5 . CASSYVASGSGEQYF TGTGCCAGCAGTTATGTTGCCAGCGGGTCTGGGGAGCAGTACTTC
TRBJ2-2 TRBD1 TRBV18 few CASSPISGQSSGELFF TGTGCCAGCTCACCAATATCGGGACAGAGTTCCGGGGAGCTGTTTTTT
TRBJ1-5 . TRBV5-1 few CASSFAPGAGQPQHF TGCGCCAGCAGCTTTGCCCCGGGTGCGGGACAGCCCCAGCATTTT
TRBJ2-7 TRBD1 TRBV9 . CASSIRGTGVDEQYF TGTGCCAGCAGCATCCGCGGGACAGGGGTCGACGAGCAGTACTTC
TRBJ1-6 . TRBV19 . CASSVPGPLHF TGTGCCAGTAGTGTCCCCGGACCCCTCCACTTT
TRBJ2-3 . TRBV7-2 . CASSLTSKTTDTQYF TGTGCCAGCAGCTTAACTAGCAAGACCACAGATACGCAGTATTTT
TRBJ2-7 . TRBV19 medium-sized CATSPPDTEYEQYF TGTGCCACTTCTCCACCGGACACAGAGTACGAGCAGTACTTC
TRBJ1-6 . TRBV28 . CASTLTPGNSPLHF TGTGCCAGCACCCTCACCCCCGGGAATTCACCCCTCCACTTT
TRBJ2-7 . TRBV4-1 . CASSQEKNGGYEQYF TGCGCCAGCAGCCAAGAAAAGAATGGAGGATACGAGCAGTACTTC
TRBJ1-1 . TRBV11-3 . CASSSDSNTEAFF TGTGCCAGCAGCTCGGACAGCAACACTGAAGCTTTCTTT
TRBJ1-1 TRBD1 TRBV18 . CASSPRTGMNTEAFF TGTGCCAGCTCACCAAGGACAGGGATGAACACTGAAGCTTTCTTT
TRBJ2-2 . TRBV5-4 . CASSLNWGVTGELFF TGTGCCAGCAGCTTGAATTGGGGGGTCACCGGGGAGCTGTTTTTT
TRBJ1-1 . TRBV5-1 . CASMGSNTEAFF TGCGCCAGCATGGGCTCCAACACTGAAGCTTTCTTT
TRBJ2-2 . TRBV9 . CASSVAGSGELFF TGTGCCAGCAGCGTAGCGGGGTCCGGGGAGCTGTTTTTT
TRBJ2-7 . TRBV29-1 . CSVRTVLTREQYF TGCAGCGTCAGGACAGTGCTCACGAGGGAGCAGTACTTC
TRBJ2-1 TRBD1 TRBV27 . CASSPPGTGDDEQFF TGTGCCAGCAGTCCGCCCGGGACAGGGGACGATGAGCAGTTCTTC
TRBJ1-3 . TRBV23-1 . CASSHPRYRCSGNTIYF TGCGCCAGCAGTCACCCTAGGTACCGATGCTCTGGAAACACCATATATTTT
TRBJ1-6 TRBD1 TRBV5-1 . CASSTNRDRGSPLHF TGCGCCAGCAGCACCAACCGGGACAGGGGTTCACCCCTCCACTTT
TRBJ1-4 TRBD1 TRBV5-1 . CASSRGTGGNNEKLFF TGCGCCAGCAGCAGAGGGACAGGGGGGAATAATGAAAAACTATTTTTT
TRBJ1-1 . TRBV4-1 . CASSQGTRGNTEAFF TGCGCCAGCAGCCAAGGGACCAGGGGGAACACTGAAGCTTTCTTT
TRBJ1-1 TRBD1 TRBV2 . CASPRDRNTEAFF TGTGCCAGCCCTAGGGACAGGAACACTGAAGCTTTCTTT
TRBJ2-1 TRBD1 TRBV5-1 once CASRRTGDEQFF TGCGCCAGCAGGAGGACAGGGGATGAGCAGTTCTTC
TRBJ2-7 . TRBV6-1 . CASSGDGSSYEQYF TGTGCCAGCAGTGGGGACGGGAGCTCCTACGAGCAGTACTTC
TRBJ1-5 . TRBV5-8 few CASSLHPVSNQPQHF TGTGCCAGCAGCTTGCACCCAGTTAGCAATCAGCCCCAGCATTTT
TRBJ1-2 . TRBV11-2 . CASSLASNYGYTF TGTGCCAGCAGCTTAGCTTCGAACTATGGCTACACCTTC